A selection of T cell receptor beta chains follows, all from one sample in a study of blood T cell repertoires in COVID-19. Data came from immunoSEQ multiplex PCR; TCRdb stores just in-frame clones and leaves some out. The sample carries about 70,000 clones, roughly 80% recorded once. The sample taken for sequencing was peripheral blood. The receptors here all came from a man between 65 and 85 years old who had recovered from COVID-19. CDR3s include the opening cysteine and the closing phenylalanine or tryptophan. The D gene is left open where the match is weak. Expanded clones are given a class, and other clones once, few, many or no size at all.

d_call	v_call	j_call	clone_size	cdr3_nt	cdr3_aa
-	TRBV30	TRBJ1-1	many	TGTGCTCAGGACGGGACACCGGGGGGGAACACTGAAGCTTTCTTT	CAQDGTPGGNTEAFF
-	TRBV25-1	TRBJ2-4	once	TGTGCCAGCAGTGCAACCCCAGGAACCAAAAACATTCAGTACTTC	CASSATPGTKNIQYF
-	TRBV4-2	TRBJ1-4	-	TGTGCCAGCAGCCCCACTCCTGACTGGACAACTAATGAAAAACTGTTTTTT	CASSPTPDWTTNEKLFF
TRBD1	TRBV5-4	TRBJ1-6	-	TGTGCCAGCAGCTCAGACAGGGGGAATTCACCCCTCCACTTT	CASSSDRGNSPLHF
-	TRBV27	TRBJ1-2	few	TGTGCCAGCAGTTCATCCTTCCCCAGCTATGGCTACACCTTC	CASSSSFPSYGYTF
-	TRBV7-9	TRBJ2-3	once	TGTGCCAGCAGCTGGCAAAGAAGCGGGTACCCTAGCACAGATACGCAGTATTTT	CASSWQRSGYPSTDTQYF
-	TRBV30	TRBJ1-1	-	TGTGCCTGGAGTGGGCCCGCCAACACTGAAGCTTTCTTT	CAWSGPANTEAFF
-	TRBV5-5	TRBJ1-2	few	TGTGCCAGCAGCTTGGTAACATCCTACTATGGCTACACCTTC	CASSLVTSYYGYTF
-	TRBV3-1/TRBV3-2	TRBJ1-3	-	TGTGCCAGCAGCCAAGAAACAGGGAGAGGAAACACCATATATTTT	CASSQETGRGNTIYF
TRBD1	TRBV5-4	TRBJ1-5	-	TGTGCCAGCAGCTCGACAGGGGGCGGCTACAATCAGCCCCAGCATTTT	CASSSTGGGYNQPQHF
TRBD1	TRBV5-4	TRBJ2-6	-	TGTGCCAGCAGCCCGGGGACAGGGGGACCAACCTCTGGGGCCAACGTCCTGACTTTC	CASSPGTGGPTSGANVLTF
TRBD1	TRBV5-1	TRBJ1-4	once	TGCGCCAGCAGCTTGCGGGGACAGGTTCGCAATGAAAAACTGTTTTTT	CASSLRGQVRNEKLFF
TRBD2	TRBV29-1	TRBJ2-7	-	TGCAGCGTTACAACTAGCGGGACTTACGAGCAGTACTTC	CSVTTSGTYEQYF
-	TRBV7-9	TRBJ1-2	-	TGTGCCAGCAGCTTATGGGGCAGCAACTATGGCTACACCTTC	CASSLWGSNYGYTF
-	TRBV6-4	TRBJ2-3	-	TGTGCCAGCACTCCTCAGCAGCGGAGAAGCACAGATACGCAGTATTTT	CASTPQQRRSTDTQYF
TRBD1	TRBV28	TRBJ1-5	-	TGTGCCAGCAGTTTTACTTTAGGACAGGTTTGGAATCAGCCCCAGCATTTT	CASSFTLGQVWNQPQHF
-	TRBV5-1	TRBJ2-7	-	TGCGCCAGCAGCCTTCTTACAGACAAGTCCTACGAGCAGTACTTC	CASSLLTDKSYEQYF
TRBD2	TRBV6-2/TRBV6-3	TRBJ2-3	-	TGTGCCAGCAGTTACTCGGGGACTATCACAGATACGCAGTATTTT	CASSYSGTITDTQYF